Shown below are 8 T cell receptor beta chains from a single sample sequenced in a study of blood T cells in healthy people across ages. Using a J-beta primer mix together with a sample-barcoded 5' primer, a second PCR was run for roughly 6 to 11 cycles. TCRdb re-called the 5' RACE reads with MiXCR, one entry per CDR3 protein. This table holds 800,000 or so distinct CDR3 sequences, roughly 46% found once. Material: blood. These receptors all come from a man older than 75 in good health.

Comment on this clonotype: One end of the junction does not line up with germline, which may come from a read error. V and J are TRBV7-2 and TRBJ1-2; D is unclear. The CDR3 length is 13 residues. Per germline, CDR1 SGHTA and CDR2 FQGNSA. CDR3 sequence reads: CASSLYRPYGCTF. The CDR3 DNA sequence: TGTGCCAGCAGTTTATACAGACCCTATGGCTGCACCTTC.

CDR3 sequence (DNA): TGTGCCAGCAGCAGGGAAGTGAACACTGAAGCTTTCTTT. Translation: CASSREVNTEAFF. This chain uses TRBV2 with TRBJ1-1; a possible D gene is TRBD1 (5 bases). Trimming took 6 bases from V and 0 from J, leaving 8 bases between them. There are 13 residues in the CDR3. Germline assignment: CDR1 SNHLY and CDR2 FYNNEI.

V and J are TRBV6-6 and TRBJ2-1; TRBD2 matches at 12 bases. V shed 9 bases and J 2 bases; nucleotides not matched to a gene: 8. The CDR3 contains 16 residues. Germline V CDR1 and CDR2: MNHNY, SVGAGI (reference sequence). CDR3 nucleotides: TGTGCCAGTAGTACCCGGACTAGCGGGACCTACAATGAGCAGTTCTTC. Protein: CASSTRTSGTYNEQFF.

As concerns this clonotype: One end of the junction fails to match germline, which may point to a read error. The chain is built from TRBV28 and TRBJ2-3; either TRBD1 or TRBD2 may fit D (7 bases each). The CDR3 sequence is 16 residues long. Germline assignment: CDR1 MDHEN and CDR2 SYDVKM. CDR3 nucleotides: TGTGCCAGCAACCCCTCCGGCGGGAGTGGGACAGATGCGCAGTATTTT. This sequence encodes CASNPSGGSGTDAQYF.

The V gene is TRBV12-3 or TRBV12-4, the J gene TRBJ2-7, with 7 bases aligning to TRBD2. This CDR3 contains 15 residues. V shed 6 bases, J shed 6 bases, and the junction held 14 bases outside the gene matches. For the CDR3, the DNA is TGTGCCAGCAGCCCCCCCGGGGGGTCTCCTTCCGAGCAGTACTTC. Translation: CASSPPGGSPSEQYF.

This clonotype was seen a few times. This chain connects TRBV5-1 to TRBJ1-6; D possibly corresponds to TRBD1 (6 bases). This CDR3 is 15 amino acids long. Trimming shortened V by 4 bases and J by 7 bases, and 15 bases separated the two germline ends. Germline CDR1 and CDR2: SGHRS and YFSETQ. CDR3 loop: CASSPEGQRNSPLHF. CDR3 DNA sequence: TGCGCCAGCAGCCCAGAAGGACAGAGGAATTCACCCCTCCACTTT.

This clonotype was seen only a few times. A much larger clonotype is one base distant, so this may be a read error. CDR3 loop: CASSVGHRPGEQFF. DNA of the CDR3: TGTGCCAGCAGCGTCGGTCATAGGCCCGGTGAGCAGTTCTTC. The rearrangement joins TRBV7-2 to TRBJ2-1; D not certain. With 5 bases removed from V and 9 bases from J, the gap between germline ends came to 17 bases. CDR1 is SGHTA and CDR2 is FQGNSA in the germline V gene. CDR3 size: 14 residues.

Only a few counts were recorded for this clonotype. The V call is TRBV5-1, the J call TRBJ2-7, with D possibly called TRBD1 or TRBD2 (5 bases each). V was cut by 1 base and J by 0 bases, with 11 bases left in between. Germline-derived CDR1 and CDR2 are SGHRS and YFSETQ. This CDR3 has 15 residues. CDR3: CASSLIRDPSYEQYF. CDR3 nucleotide sequence: TGCGCCAGCAGCTTGATACGGGACCCCTCCTACGAGCAGTACTTC.